The 10 T cell receptor beta chains in this list originate from one sample, sequenced in a study of graft-versus-host responses after intestinal transplantation. The data were produced by immunoSEQ multiplex PCR, yet TCRdb's version contains in-frame clones alone and is incomplete. The sample has some 26,000 clones; approximately 93% are singletons. The source was PBMCs, collected 156 days after intestinal transplant. The receptors stem from a human patient who received an intestinal transplant, so some T cells may come from the graft donor.

V usage is TRBV4-1 and J usage is TRBJ2-1, with TRBD2 identical over 11 bases. V shed 2 bases, J shed 4 bases, and the junction held 10 bases outside the gene matches. This CDR3 spans 18 amino acids. Germline V gene lookup returns CDR1 MGHRA and CDR2 YSYEKL. The CDR3 loop is CASSQTVLAGVTYNEQFF. CDR3 DNA: TGCGCCAGCAGCCAAACCGTACTAGCGGGAGTAACATACAATGAGCAGTTCTTC.

The chain employs TRBV7-9 and TRBJ2-7; D is ambiguous. The CDR3 loop spans 12 amino acids. V was trimmed by 2 bases and J by 6 bases, leaving 8 bases between them. Germline assignment: CDR1 SEHNR and CDR2 FQNEAQ (reference sequence). The CDR3 DNA reads as TGTGCCAGCAGCTTATCGACCCTCGAGCAGTACTTC. It yields the protein CASSLSTLEQYF.

The V and J genes are TRBV28 and TRBJ1-5; D is perhaps TRBD1 (6 bases). The germline CDR1 and CDR2 sequences are MDHEN and SYDVKM. V gave up 2 bases and J gave up 3 bases, with 8 bases separating them. There are 14 residues in the CDR3. The CDR3: CASSLTGTNQPQHF. The CDR3 region has the DNA TGTGCCAGCAGTTTAACAGGGACCAATCAGCCCCAGCATTTT.

The gene calls are TRBV19 and TRBJ1-5; TRBD1 might be the D (5 bases). With 3 bases removed from V and 1 base from J, the gap between germline ends came to 7 bases. The CDR3 has 14 residues. The germline gives CDR1 LNHDA, CDR2 SQIVND (reference sequence). The CDR3 here is CASSIGGSNQPQHF. CDR3 DNA sequence: TGTGCCAGTAGTATCGGGGGAAGCAATCAGCCCCAGCATTTT.

The chain links TRBV7-2 to TRBJ2-5; D uncertain. This CDR3 comprises 16 residues. Trimming removed 1 base from V and 2 bases from J, with 14 bases in between. Germline lookup yields CDR1 SGHTA and CDR2 FQGNSA. DNA of the CDR3: TGTGCCAGCAGCTTAGGTTTGAGTAGCCCGCAAGAGACCCAGTACTTC. This codes for CASSLGLSSPQETQYF. Together with reference TRBV7-2 and TRBJ2-5, the CDR3 gives the full variable domain: GAGVSQSPSNKVTEKGKDVELRCDPISGHTALYWYRQSLGQGLEFLIYFQGNSAPDKSGLPSDRFSAERTGGSVSTLTIQRTQQEDSAVYLCASSLGLSSPQETQYFGPGTRLLVL.

The chain has TRBV9 and TRBJ1-6; no firm D call. This CDR3 contains 14 residues. The V gene lost 0 bases and the J gene lost 14 bases, with 15 bases spanning the gap. The germline V gene has CDR1 SGDLS and CDR2 YYNGEE. DNA of the CDR3: TGTGCCAGCAGCGTAGCTACCGAGGGAAAAACCCTCCACTTT. It is translated as CASSVATEGKTLHF.

The rearrangement links TRBV7-3 to TRBJ2-1; a weak D match, TRBD2 (6 bases). Trimming shortened V by 6 bases and J by 1 base, and 13 bases separated the two germline ends. This CDR3 contains 15 residues. Germline values: CDR1 SGHTA, CDR2 FQGTGA. CDR3: CASRNPLASYNEQFF. The CDR3 DNA is TGTGCCAGCAGGAATCCCCTAGCGTCCTACAATGAGCAGTTCTTC.

This chain uses TRBV14 with TRBJ2-5; D uncertain. CDR1 is SGHDN, CDR2 FVKESK, per germline. V dropped 0 bases and J dropped 5 bases, with 16 bases sitting between them. This CDR3 has 16 residues. The CDR3 DNA reads TGTGCCAGCAGCCAAGATGAGCTTTCCTTTGTTGAGACCCAGTACTTC. Translating it yields CASSQDELSFVETQYF.

J is TRBJ2-7 and V is TRBV2, with 12 bases matching TRBD2. Losses at the gene ends were 2 bases for V and 4 bases for J; bases not matched to a gene: 12. The CDR3 runs 18 residues. CDR1 and CDR2 (germline): SNHLY, FYNNEI. The CDR3 loop reads CASSEPLGLAGIEYEQYF. For the CDR3, the DNA is TGTGCCAGCAGTGAACCATTAGGACTAGCGGGAATAGAGTACGAGCAGTACTTC.

The V and J genes are TRBV7-9 and TRBJ2-1; D is undetermined. Trimming pared 5 bases from V and 7 bases from J, leaving 18 bases between. CDR1 and CDR2 from the germline V gene are SEHNR and FQNEAQ (reference sequence). This CDR3 has 15 amino acids. The CDR3 spells CASSLLAETTNEQFF. The CDR3 bases are TGTGCCAGCAGCCTCTTAGCCGAAACCACTAATGAGCAGTTCTTC.